A single sample gave rise to the 14 T cell receptor beta chains below, sequenced in a study of T cell responses to AZD1222 COVID-19 vaccine (dated by TCRdb to the early 2020s). The sample's time point, from its label and the paper: baseline before first vaccination. The receptor library was made with the immunoSEQ multiplex PCR assay. TCRdb obtained this table from immuneACCESS and retained in-frame rearrangements with V and J assigned. These tables miss some clones; where compared with another copy, unresolved V genes account for less than half of the shortfall, and the remainder is unexplained. Across this sample there are about 110,000 clones, with around 90% seen only once. 4.5% to 5.5% of the sample lies in the top ten. The sequencing here drew on peripheral blood, taken on day 0 of AZD1222 vaccination. These receptors all stem from an adult in good health.

This sequence joins TRBV6-5 and TRBJ1-1, with 8 bases that match TRBD1. J lost 3 bases, V lost 7 bases, and 7 bases had no gene match. The germline CDR1 and CDR2 sequences are MNHEY and SVGAGI. The CDR3 length is 14 residues. This CDR3 reads CASTLSTGDTEAFF. The CDR3 DNA follows: TGTGCCAGCACCCTATCGACAGGGGACACTGAAGCTTTCTTT.

The genes are TRBV10-3 and TRBJ2-6; D remains ambiguous. V gave up 7 bases and J gave up 4 bases, with 11 bases separating them. Germline V lookup: CDR1 ENHRY, CDR2 SYGVKD. The CDR3 loop spans 14 amino acids. CDR3 amino acids: CAIKDSDGANVLTF. In DNA form, the CDR3 reads TGTGCCATCAAGGATTCGGACGGGGCCAACGTCCTGACTTTC.

V is TRBV7-9 and J is TRBJ1-4; TRBD1 aligns across 8 bases. This CDR3 comprises 16 residues. The J segment lost 8 bases and the V segment lost 0 bases, leaving 8 bases of the junction unmatched. Germline assignment: CDR1 SEHNR and CDR2 FQNEAQ (reference sequence). The CDR3 here is CASSLAATGVREKLFF. CDR3 DNA: TGTGCCAGCAGCTTAGCGGCGACAGGGGTTAGAGAAAAACTGTTTTTT.

The chain couples TRBV24-1 to TRBJ2-1, with 8 bases matching TRBD1. The junction had 9 bases not matched to a gene; V was cut back by 4 bases and J by 5 bases. CDR3 length: 16 amino acids. From germline, CDR1 is KGHDR and CDR2 SFDVKD. This chain's CDR3 is CATSDAINRGDNEQFF. DNA of the CDR3: TGTGCCACCAGTGACGCAATTAACAGGGGGGACAATGAGCAGTTCTTC.

This clone was found many times. V usage is TRBV11-2 and J usage is TRBJ1-6; TRBD1 agrees at 8 bases. Germline trimming cut 5 bases from V and 12 bases from J; bases unmatched to any gene: 9. CDR3 length equals 14 residues. Germline assignment: CDR1 SGHAT and CDR2 FQNNGV. Written as DNA, the CDR3 is TGTGCCAGCAGCCCCATAGGACAGGGTGAACCCCTCCACTTT. Its protein product is CASSPIGQGEPLHF. The complete variable domain, with remaining parts taken from reference TRBV11-2 and TRBJ1-6, reads EAGVAQSPRYKIIEKRQSVAFWCNPISGHATLYWYQQILGQGPKLLIQFQNNGVVDDSQLPKDRFSAERLKGVDSTLKIQPAKLEDSAVYLCASSPIGQGEPLHFGNGTRLTVT.

The gene calls are TRBV7-9 and TRBJ1-5, with 9 bases aligning to TRBD1. CDR3 size: 15 residues. V gave up 0 bases and J gave up 6 bases; unmatched junction bases: 3. Germline V lookup: CDR1 SEHNR, CDR2 FQNEAQ (reference sequence). CDR3 amino acids: CASSLAGTGSQPQHF. The CDR3, as DNA: TGTGCCAGCAGCTTAGCCGGGACAGGGAGTCAGCCCCAGCATTTT.

This clone was picked up many times. The V call is TRBV6-4, the J call TRBJ2-1; 7 bases agree with TRBD1. Germline V gene lookup returns CDR1 MRHNA and CDR2 SNTAGT. The V segment lost 2 bases and the J segment 5 bases; nucleotides outside the gene matches: 6. The CDR3 has 15 amino acids. The CDR3 loop reads CASSDGAGGNNEQFF. Written as DNA, the CDR3 is TGTGCCAGCAGTGACGGGGCAGGGGGAAACAATGAGCAGTTCTTC.

In its sample, this clone was seen once. The chain combines TRBV29-1 with TRBJ1-1; D not resolved. Looked up from germline, CDR1 is SQVTM and CDR2 is ANQGSEA. V was clipped by 7 bases and J by 9 bases, with 18 bases between them. This CDR3 contains 12 residues. DNA for the CDR3: TGCAGCGCCGCAAAGATAGGTTACCAAGCTTTCTTT. It is translated as CSAAKIGYQAFF.

The chain is built from TRBV18 and TRBJ1-1; maybe TRBD1 (6 bases). This CDR3 has 13 residues. Germline V gene data show CDR1 as KGHSH and CDR2 as LQKENI. Trimming removed 3 bases at V and 3 bases at J, with 8 bases between. The CDR3 coding sequence is TGTGCCAGCTCACCGGCAGGGGACACTGAAGCTTTCTTT. Protein product: CASSPAGDTEAFF.

The chain combines TRBV2 with TRBJ2-7, with a tentative D call TRBD1 (5 bases). From germline, CDR1 is SNHLY and CDR2 FYNNEI. Trimming removed 5 bases from V and 6 bases from J, with 17 bases in between. This CDR3 has 14 residues. For the CDR3, the DNA is TGTGCCAGCAGTTTTCGGCAGGGATCTGGCGAGCAGTACTTC. Translating it yields CASSFRQGSGEQYF.

The rearrangement uses TRBV24-1 and TRBJ2-7; 8 positions match TRBD2. Germline V gene data show CDR1 as KGHDR and CDR2 as SFDVKD. V shed 8 bases, J shed 0 bases, and the junction held 17 bases outside the gene matches. The CDR3 covers 18 residues. Written as DNA, the CDR3 is TGTGCCACCAAGAACTGGGGCGGGAGGAGATACCCCTCCTACGAGCAGTACTTC. Amino acid sequence: CATKNWGGRRYPSYEQYF.

V usage is TRBV5-1 and J usage is TRBJ1-2, with 7 bases matching TRBD1. The CDR3 contains 13 residues. V lost 2 bases and J lost 6; bases outside the gene matches: 4. Germline lookup yields CDR1 SGHRS and CDR2 YFSETQ. The chain's CDR3 is CASSLQGFDGYTF. CDR3 DNA: TGCGCCAGCAGCTTACAGGGGTTCGATGGCTACACCTTC.

The chain uses TRBV7-2 and TRBJ2-1, with D possibly called TRBD1 or TRBD2 (5 bases each). The CDR3 consists of 13 residues. Trimming cost V 1 base and J 15 bases, with 16 bases left between them. Germline V CDR1 and CDR2: SGHTA, FQGNSA. In DNA, the CDR3 is TGTGCCAGCAGCTTAGAGGGACCTGAAGCATGGTTCTTC. It is translated as CASSLEGPEAWFF.

The gene calls are TRBV29-1 and TRBJ2-3, with D tentatively TRBD1 (6 bases). This CDR3 has 13 amino acids. In germline, CDR1 is SQVTM, CDR2 ANQGSEA. V was pared by 2 bases and J by 6 bases, with 12 bases between. CDR3 loop: CSVELQGKDTQYF. DNA for the CDR3: TGCAGCGTTGAACTTCAGGGGAAGGATACGCAGTATTTT.